What follows is one T cell receptor beta chain and its context. The data stem from a study of blood T cell repertoires in COVID-19. Whole-study context: Samples representing acute and convalescent COVID-19 were sourced from the United States, Italy and Spain.

Methods used by the authors: Reference gene primers were amplified, and this amplification served to estimate nucleated cell counts. The table came from immunoSEQ multiplex PCR; TCRdb's copy has only in-frame clones and leaves some out. V and J calls and clone size follow that table, whereas D and trimming were derived from the DNA. This table holds some 260,000 clones, 80% to 90% found once. V dropped 4 bases and J dropped 0 bases, with 7 bases sitting between them. The CDR3 runs 15 residues. Germline CDR1 MGHRA, CDR2 YSYEKL. Cohort assignment relied on participant-reported clinical history. Symptom resolution, clearance, or two negative PCRs marked donors in Cohort 3 as recovered.

What was sequenced was PBMCs or T cells enriched from blood (not recorded which). The receptor was derived from a man aged 40-55 years who had recovered from COVID-19. The chain couples TRBV4-1 to TRBJ2-6, with no clear D. Here the CDR3 reads CASSPLPSGANVLTF. In nucleotides, the CDR3 is TGCGCCAGCAGCCCCCTCCCCTCTGGGGCCAACGTCCTGACTTTC.